This T cell receptor beta chain was found in a study of beta chain features in type 1 diabetes. Since all of the isolated RNA was reverse transcribed, expressed TCRB transcripts were what got sequenced. Sequencing was performed with immunoSEQ multiplex PCR; in TCRdb, only in-frame clones are kept and a portion is missing. In the table there are approximately 14,000 clones, roughly 67% of which are singletons. Note on this clone: Its cognate antigen is unknown.

General study points: Any HLA-type effect on TCRB rearrangement remained unresolved here. Since sequencing was performed on cDNA, cells with high TCR expression could be over-represented. Type 1 diabetes patients had moderately but significantly shorter TCRB CDR3s in all four CD4+ subsets.

Averaging roughly 100 mL, one heparinised blood draw was given by each donor. Via the markers CD45RO/CCR7/CD25/CD127/CD95/CD27, stem cell-like memory, regulatory, central memory and naive CD4+ cells were sorted. V shed 5 bases and J 9 bases; nucleotides not matched to a gene: 10. CDR1 is MDHEN and CDR2 is SYDVKM in the germline V gene. This CDR3 is built from 14 residues. This sequence was found in a woman aged 18-29 years with type 1 diabetes. The sequencing sample was made of stem cell memory CD4+ T cells from blood. The chain recombines TRBV28 with TRBJ2-1, with TRBD1 matching 7 bases. CDR3 coding DNA: TGTGCCAGCAGTAGAGCAGGGGGTGCGGGTGAGCAGTTCTTC. Translating gives CASSRAGGAGEQFF.